Listed below are T cell receptor beta chains from one sample, sequenced in a study of shared clonotypes between healthy human individuals. Libraries were prepared by immunoSEQ multiplex PCR; TCRdb keeps only in-frame clonotypes and omits some of them. The sample includes some 1.1 million clones, around three quarters of them seen just once. Sequencing was carried out using memory CD4+ T cells from PBMCs. These receptors were taken from a man between 18 and 29 years old in good health. Some clones in this sample may be carry-over from other donors' samples. Both conserved end residues are part of each CDR3. The order of the fields is J gene, CDR3 length, clone size, V gene, D gene, CDR3 protein, CDR3 DNA. A D gene is named only where the DNA matches it firmly. Size values are once, few and many counts, or a class for expanded clones, and some rows have none.

TRBJ2-6 | 20 | NA | TRBV2 | NA | CASSEGVGDPGRAGANVLTF | TGTGCCAGCAGTGAAGGGGTGGGGGACCCCGGAAGGGCTGGGGCCAACGTCCTGACTTTC
TRBJ1-2 | 16 | many | TRBV6-5 | NA | CASSYSGIFSNYGYTF | TGTGCCAGCAGTTACTCGGGCATTTTTAGTAACTATGGCTACACCTTC
TRBJ2-7 | 17 | once | TRBV29-1 | NA | CSVEGWTRQGGAYEQYF | TGCAGCGTTGAAGGTTGGACTCGGCAGGGTGGGGCCTACGAGCAGTACTTC
TRBJ1-1 | 13 | NA | TRBV5-1 | NA | CASTIPGGTEAFF | TGCGCCAGCACCATTCCGGGGGGGACTGAAGCTTTCTTT
TRBJ2-7 | 10 | NA | TRBV28 | NA | CASGSYEQYF | TGTGCCAGCGGGAGCTACGAGCAGTACTTC
TRBJ2-6 | 15 | few | TRBV18 | NA | CASSRDLSGANVLTF | TGTGCCAGCTCAAGGGACCTCTCTGGGGCCAACGTCCTGACTTTC
TRBJ2-2 | 15 | NA | TRBV28 | NA | CASSFFGPRVGELFF | TGTGCCAGCAGTTTTTTCGGGCCCCGAGTCGGGGAGCTGTTTTTT
TRBJ2-5 | 16 | NA | TRBV11-2 | NA | CASSPLRETVLETQYF | TGTGCCAGCAGCCCTCTGAGGGAGACGGTCTTAGAGACCCAGTACTTC
TRBJ2-7 | 14 | NA | TRBV7-9 | TRBD2 | CASSRTSGNYEQYF | TGTGCCAGCAGCCGGACTAGCGGAAACTACGAGCAGTACTTC
TRBJ2-3 | 13 | NA | TRBV5-4 | TRBD1 | CDSSSGGRDTQYF | TGTGACAGCAGCTCAGGGGGCAGGGATACGCAGTATTTC
TRBJ2-6 | 16 | NA | TRBV27 | NA | CASTPEGVAGANVLTF | TGTGCCAGCACCCCAGAGGGGGTAGCCGGGGCCAACGTCCTGACTTTC
TRBJ2-5 | 16 | few | TRBV9 | TRBD2 | CASSPWTSANQETQYF | TGTGCCAGCAGCCCCTGGACTAGCGCCAACCAAGAGACCCAGTACTTC
TRBJ1-2 | 13 | NA | TRBV2 | NA | CASRAGADYGYTF | TGTGCCAGCAGAGCCGGGGCCGACTATGGCTACACCTTC
TRBJ2-7 | 14 | NA | TRBV29-1 | NA | CSAEFGQGALGEYF | NA
TRBJ2-1 | 13 | NA | TRBV2 | TRBD1 | CASSGDSYNEQFF | TGTGCCAGCAGTGGGGACAGTTACAATGAGCAGTTCTTC
TRBJ2-2 | 15 | NA | TRBV28 | NA | CASGTTPWGTGELFF | TGTGCCAGCGGAACGACCCCTTGGGGGACCGGGGAGCTGTTTTTT
TRBJ2-7 | 16 | NA | TRBV6-1 | TRBD2 | CASSEVTSGRINEQYF | TGTGCCAGCAGTGAAGTAACTAGCGGGAGAATAAACGAGCAGTACTTC
TRBJ1-1 | 14 | NA | TRBV27 | NA | CASSFNEMNTEAFF | TGTGCCAGCAGTTTCAATGAAATGAACACTGAAGCTTTCTTT
TRBJ1-3 | 15 | NA | TRBV5-1 | NA | CASSRGEVSGNTIYF | TGCGCCAGCAGCCGGGGGGAGGTGTCTGGAAACACCATATATTTT
TRBJ2-1 | 12 | NA | TRBV18 | NA | CASSSDSSEQFF | TGTGCCAGCTCATCGGACAGCAGTGAGCAGTTCTTC
TRBJ2-3 | 15 | many | TRBV5-1 | TRBD1 | CASSFIWTGSDTQYF | TGCGCCAGCAGTTTTATATGGACAGGATCAGATACGCAGTATTTT
TRBJ1-2 | 13 | NA | TRBV5-6 | NA | CASSLQGRDGYTF | TGTGCCAGCAGCCTGCAGGGGAGGGACGGCTACACCTTC
TRBJ1-2 | 14 | NA | TRBV19 | NA | CASSQWTANYGYTF | TGTGCCAGTAGTCAATGGACGGCGAACTATGGCTACACCTTC
TRBJ1-3 | 15 | NA | TRBV7-6 | NA | CASSRSGGEGNTIYF | TGTGCCAGCAGCAGATCCGGGGGTGAAGGAAACACCATATATTTT
TRBJ2-3 | 16 | NA | TRBV19 | TRBD1 | CASSSYGQGSTDTQYF | TGTGCCAGTAGTTCGTATGGACAGGGCAGCACAGATACGCAGTATTTT
TRBJ2-3 | 18 | NA | TRBV15 | TRBD2 | CATSRPRTSGDFTDTQYF | TGTGCCACCAGCAGACCTCGGACTAGCGGGGACTTCACAGATACGCAGTATTTT